This T cell receptor (beta chain) was observed in a study of T cell responses to AZD1222 COVID-19 vaccine. Across the whole study: Whether given at about 4 or about 12 weeks, second doses were pooled. General study points: A rise in Spike-specific TCR breadth and depth followed two AZD1222 doses. Only a handful of AZD1222 recipients, about six in all, had baseline seropositivity.

The protocol was immunoSEQ multiplex PCR, while the TCRdb copy is restricted to in-frame clones and leaves out a portion. The data contain 140,000 or so clones, approximately 90% of them singletons. A remark on this clone: Its antigen is not known.

Germline values: CDR1 DFQATT, CDR2 SNEGSKA (reference sequence). CDR3 size: 17 residues. Germline trimming cut 3 bases from V and 5 bases from J; bases unmatched to any gene: 17. Sequencing was performed on peripheral blood, taken on day 0 of AZD1222 vaccination. This receptor was identified in an adult in good health. The chain employs TRBV20-1 and TRBJ1-1; TRBD1 matches at 8 bases. The CDR3 spells CSASVSGGLGRRTEAFF. CDR3 sequence (DNA): TGCAGTGCTAGTGTGTCAGGGGGCTTGGGTAGAAGAACTGAAGCTTTCTTT.